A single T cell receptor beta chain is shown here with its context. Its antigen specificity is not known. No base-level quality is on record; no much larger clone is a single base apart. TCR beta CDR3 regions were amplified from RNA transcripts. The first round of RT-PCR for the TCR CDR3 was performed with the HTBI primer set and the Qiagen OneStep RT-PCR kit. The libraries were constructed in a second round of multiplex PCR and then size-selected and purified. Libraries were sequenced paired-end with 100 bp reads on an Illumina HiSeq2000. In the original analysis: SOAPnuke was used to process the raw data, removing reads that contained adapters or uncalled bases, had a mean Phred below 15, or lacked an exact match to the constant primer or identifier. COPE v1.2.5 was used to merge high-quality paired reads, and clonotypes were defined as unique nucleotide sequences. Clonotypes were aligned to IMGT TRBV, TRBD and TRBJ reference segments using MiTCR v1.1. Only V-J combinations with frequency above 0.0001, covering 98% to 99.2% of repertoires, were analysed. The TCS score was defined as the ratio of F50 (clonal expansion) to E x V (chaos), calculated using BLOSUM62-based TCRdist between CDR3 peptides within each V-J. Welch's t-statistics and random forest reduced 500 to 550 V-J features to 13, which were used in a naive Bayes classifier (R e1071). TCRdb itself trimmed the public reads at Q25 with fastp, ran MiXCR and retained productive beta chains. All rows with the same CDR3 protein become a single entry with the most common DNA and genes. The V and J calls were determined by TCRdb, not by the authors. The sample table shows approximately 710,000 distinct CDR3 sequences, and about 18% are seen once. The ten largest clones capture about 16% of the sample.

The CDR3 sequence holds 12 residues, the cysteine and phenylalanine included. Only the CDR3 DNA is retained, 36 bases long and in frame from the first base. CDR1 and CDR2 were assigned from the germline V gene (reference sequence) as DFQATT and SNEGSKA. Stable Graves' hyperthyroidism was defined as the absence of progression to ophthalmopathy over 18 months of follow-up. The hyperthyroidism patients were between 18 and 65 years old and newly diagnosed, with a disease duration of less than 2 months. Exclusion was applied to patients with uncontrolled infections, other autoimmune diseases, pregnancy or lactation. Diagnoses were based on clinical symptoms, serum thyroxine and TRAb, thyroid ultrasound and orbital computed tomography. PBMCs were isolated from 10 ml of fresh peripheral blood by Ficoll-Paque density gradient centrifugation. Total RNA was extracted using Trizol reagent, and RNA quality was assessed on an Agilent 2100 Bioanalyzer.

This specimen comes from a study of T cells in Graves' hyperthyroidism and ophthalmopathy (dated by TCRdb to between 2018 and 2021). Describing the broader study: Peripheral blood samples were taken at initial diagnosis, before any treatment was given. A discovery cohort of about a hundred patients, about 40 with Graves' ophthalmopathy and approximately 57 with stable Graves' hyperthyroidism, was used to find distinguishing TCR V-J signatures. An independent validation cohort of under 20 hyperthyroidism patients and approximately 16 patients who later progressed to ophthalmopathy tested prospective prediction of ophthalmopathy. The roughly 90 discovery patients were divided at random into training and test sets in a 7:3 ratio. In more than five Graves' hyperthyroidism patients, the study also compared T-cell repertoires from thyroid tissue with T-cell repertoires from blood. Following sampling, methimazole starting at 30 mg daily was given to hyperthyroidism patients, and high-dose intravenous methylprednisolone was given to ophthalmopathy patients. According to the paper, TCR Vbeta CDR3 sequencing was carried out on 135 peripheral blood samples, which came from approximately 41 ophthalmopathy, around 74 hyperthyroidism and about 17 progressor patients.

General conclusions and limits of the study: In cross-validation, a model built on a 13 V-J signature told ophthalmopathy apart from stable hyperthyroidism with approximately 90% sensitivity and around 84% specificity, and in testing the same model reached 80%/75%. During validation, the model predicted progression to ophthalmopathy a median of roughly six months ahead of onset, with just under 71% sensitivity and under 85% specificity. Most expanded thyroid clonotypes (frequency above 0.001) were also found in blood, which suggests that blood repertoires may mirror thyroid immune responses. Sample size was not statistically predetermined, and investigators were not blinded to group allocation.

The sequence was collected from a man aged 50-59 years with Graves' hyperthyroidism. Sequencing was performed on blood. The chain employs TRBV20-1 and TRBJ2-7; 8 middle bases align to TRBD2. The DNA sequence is TGCAGGGCCGGGACTAGTACCTACGAGCAGTACTTC. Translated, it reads CRAGTSTYEQYF.